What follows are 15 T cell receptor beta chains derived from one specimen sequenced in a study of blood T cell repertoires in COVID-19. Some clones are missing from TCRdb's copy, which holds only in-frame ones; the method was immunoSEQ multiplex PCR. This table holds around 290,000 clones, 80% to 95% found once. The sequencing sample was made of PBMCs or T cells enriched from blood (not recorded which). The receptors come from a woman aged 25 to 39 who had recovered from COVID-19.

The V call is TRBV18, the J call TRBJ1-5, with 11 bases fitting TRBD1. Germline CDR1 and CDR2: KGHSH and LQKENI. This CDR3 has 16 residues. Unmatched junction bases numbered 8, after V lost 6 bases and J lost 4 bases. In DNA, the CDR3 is TGTGCCAGCTCGCGAGAGGGGACAGGGGGTAATCAGCCCCAGCATTTT. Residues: CASSREGTGGNQPQHF.

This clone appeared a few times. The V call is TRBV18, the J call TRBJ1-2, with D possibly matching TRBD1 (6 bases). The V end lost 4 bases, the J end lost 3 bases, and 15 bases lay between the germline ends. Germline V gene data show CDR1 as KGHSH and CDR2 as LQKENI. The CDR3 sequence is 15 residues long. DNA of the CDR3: TGTGCCAGCTCACACCGGACAGAGGCGGACTATGGCTACACCTTC. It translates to CASSHRTEADYGYTF.

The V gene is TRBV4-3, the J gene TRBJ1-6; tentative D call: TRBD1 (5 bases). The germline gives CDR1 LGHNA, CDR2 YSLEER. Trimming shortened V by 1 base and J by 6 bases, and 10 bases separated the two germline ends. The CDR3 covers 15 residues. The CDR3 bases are TGCGCCAGCAGCCAAGGCAGGGCAAGTAATTCACCCCTCCACTTT. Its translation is CASSQGRASNSPLHF.

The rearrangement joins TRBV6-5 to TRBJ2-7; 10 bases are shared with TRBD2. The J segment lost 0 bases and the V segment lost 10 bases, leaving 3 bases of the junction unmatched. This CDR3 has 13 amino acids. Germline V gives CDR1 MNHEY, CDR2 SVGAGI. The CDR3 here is CATLAGVSYEQYF. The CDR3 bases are TGTGCCACCCTAGCGGGGGTCTCCTACGAGCAGTACTTC.

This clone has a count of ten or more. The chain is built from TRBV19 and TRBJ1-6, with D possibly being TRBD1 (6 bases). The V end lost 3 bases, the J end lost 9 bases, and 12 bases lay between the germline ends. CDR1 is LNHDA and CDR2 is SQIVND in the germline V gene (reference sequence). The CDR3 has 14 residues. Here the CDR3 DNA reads TGTGCCAGTAGTATTGGGGGCGGGTTTTCACCCCTCCACTTT. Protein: CASSIGGGFSPLHF. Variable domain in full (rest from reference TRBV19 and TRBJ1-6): DGGITQSPKYLFRKEGQNVTLSCEQNLNHDAMYWYRQDPGQGLRLIYYSQIVNDFQKGDIAEGYSVSREKKESFPLTVTSAQKNPTAFYLCASSIGGGFSPLHFGNGTRLTVT.

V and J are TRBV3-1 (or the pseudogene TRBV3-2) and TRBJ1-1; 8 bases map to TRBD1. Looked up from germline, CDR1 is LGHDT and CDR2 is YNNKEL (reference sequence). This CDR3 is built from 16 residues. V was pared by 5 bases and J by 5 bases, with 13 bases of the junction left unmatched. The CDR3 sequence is CASSSIPGGARTEAFF. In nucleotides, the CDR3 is TGTGCCAGCAGCTCCATCCCAGGGGGCGCGCGGACTGAAGCTTTCTTT.

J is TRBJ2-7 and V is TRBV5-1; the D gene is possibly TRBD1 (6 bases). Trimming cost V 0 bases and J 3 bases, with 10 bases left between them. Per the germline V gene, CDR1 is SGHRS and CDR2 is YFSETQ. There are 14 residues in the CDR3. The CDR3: CASSLAGTSYEQYF. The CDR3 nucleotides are TGCGCCAGCAGCTTGGCTGGGACAAGCTACGAGCAGTACTTC.

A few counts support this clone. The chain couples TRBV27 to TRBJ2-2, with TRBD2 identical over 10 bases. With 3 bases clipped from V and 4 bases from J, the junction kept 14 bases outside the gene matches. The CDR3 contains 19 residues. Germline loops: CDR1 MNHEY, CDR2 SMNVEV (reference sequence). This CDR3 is CASSLSFGASGSVTGELFF. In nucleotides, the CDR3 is TGTGCCAGCAGTTTGTCTTTCGGGGCTAGCGGGAGTGTCACCGGGGAGCTGTTTTTT.

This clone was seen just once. In nucleotides, the CDR3 is TGTGCCAGCAGCGAAGGGACAGACTACACCGGGGAGCTGTTTTTT. Translation: CASSEGTDYTGELFF. The V gene is TRBV9, the J gene TRBJ2-2; TRBD1 matches at 7 bases. V lost 3 bases, J lost 3 bases, and 5 bases stayed unmatched. The CDR3 spans 15 residues. Germline CDR1 SGDLS, CDR2 YYNGEE.

The DNA of the CDR3 is TGTGCCAGCAGCCAAGATTTTAGCGCGGGAGTAAGCACCGGGGAGCTGTTTTTT. This translates into CASSQDFSAGVSTGELFF. The chain uses TRBV4-2 and TRBJ2-2; 7 bases map to TRBD2. Looked up from germline, CDR1 is LGHNA and CDR2 is YNFKEQ. V gave up 0 bases and J gave up 4 bases; unmatched junction bases: 11. The CDR3 is made up of 18 amino acids.

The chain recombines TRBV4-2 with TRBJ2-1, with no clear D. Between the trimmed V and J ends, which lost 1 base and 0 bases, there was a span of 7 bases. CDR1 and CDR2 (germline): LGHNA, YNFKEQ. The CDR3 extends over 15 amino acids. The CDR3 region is CASSQGLNSYNEQFF. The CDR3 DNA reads TGTGCCAGCAGCCAAGGACTGAACTCCTACAATGAGCAGTTCTTC.

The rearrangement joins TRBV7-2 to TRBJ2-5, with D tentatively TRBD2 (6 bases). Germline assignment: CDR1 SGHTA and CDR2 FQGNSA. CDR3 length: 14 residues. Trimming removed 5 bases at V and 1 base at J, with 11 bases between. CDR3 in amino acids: CASSRDSFQETQYF. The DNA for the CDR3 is TGTGCCAGCAGCCGGGACTCGTTCCAAGAGACCCAGTACTTC.

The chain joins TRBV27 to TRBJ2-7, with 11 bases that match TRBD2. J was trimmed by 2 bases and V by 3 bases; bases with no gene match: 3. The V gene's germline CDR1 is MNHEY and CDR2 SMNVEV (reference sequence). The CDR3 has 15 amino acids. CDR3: CASSFGLAGTYEQYF. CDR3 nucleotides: TGTGCCAGCAGTTTCGGACTAGCGGGCACCTACGAGCAGTACTTC.

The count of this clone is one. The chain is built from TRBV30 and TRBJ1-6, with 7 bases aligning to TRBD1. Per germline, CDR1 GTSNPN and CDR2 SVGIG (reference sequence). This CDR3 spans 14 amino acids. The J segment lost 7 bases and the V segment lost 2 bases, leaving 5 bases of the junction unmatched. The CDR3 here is CAWSPGQQNSPLHF. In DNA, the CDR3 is TGTGCCTGGAGTCCGGGACAGCAAAATTCACCCCTCCACTTT. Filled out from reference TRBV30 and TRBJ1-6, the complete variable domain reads SQTIHQWPATLVQPVGSPLSLECTVEGTSNPNLYWYRQAAGRGLQLLFYSVGIGQISSEVPQNLSASRPQDRQFILSSKKLLLSDSGFYLCAWSPGQQNSPLHFGNGTRLTVT.

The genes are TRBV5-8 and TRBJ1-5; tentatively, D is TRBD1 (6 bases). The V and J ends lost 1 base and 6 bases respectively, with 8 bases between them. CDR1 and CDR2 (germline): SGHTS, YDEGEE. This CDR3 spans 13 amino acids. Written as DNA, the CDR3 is TGTGCCAGCAGCTTGAGGGGGAGTCAGCCCCAGCATTTT. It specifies CASSLRGSQPQHF.